This T cell receptor beta chain was recorded in a study of esophageal squamous cell carcinoma under preoperative chemotherapy. Study background: Both tumor-infiltrating lymphocytes and peripheral blood T cells were profiled. General study results and limits: Paclitaxel-nedaplatin therapy caused immediate, substantial clonotype frequency changes. Chemotherapy was followed by significantly higher TCR diversity in peripheral T cells only, not tumor-infiltrating lymphocytes.

The germline V gene encodes CDR1 MDHEN and CDR2 SYDVKM. The CDR3 length is 14 residues. Turning to this clonotype: Its antigen is still unknown. The germline gene is not matched at one end of the junction; a read error may be the cause.

Time point noted: after preoperative PTX-NDP chemotherapy. Patients received paclitaxel-nedaplatin as preoperative chemotherapy before surgery. Using its own MiXCR run on the PCR reads, TCRdb lists one record per CDR3 protein. The sample lists tens of thousands of distinct CDR3 sequences, approximately 55% occurring once. The V gene is TRBV28, the J gene TRBJ2-5, with D possibly being TRBD1 (7 bases). This sample was gathered from a patient given preoperative chemotherapy. The clonotype was recovered from a human donor with esophageal squamous cell carcinoma. The donor label of this sample is uncertain. CDR3: CRGRGVADTNTQYF. The CDR3 DNA is TGCCGCGGCAGGGGGGTGGCAGACACAAATACTCAGTATTTC.